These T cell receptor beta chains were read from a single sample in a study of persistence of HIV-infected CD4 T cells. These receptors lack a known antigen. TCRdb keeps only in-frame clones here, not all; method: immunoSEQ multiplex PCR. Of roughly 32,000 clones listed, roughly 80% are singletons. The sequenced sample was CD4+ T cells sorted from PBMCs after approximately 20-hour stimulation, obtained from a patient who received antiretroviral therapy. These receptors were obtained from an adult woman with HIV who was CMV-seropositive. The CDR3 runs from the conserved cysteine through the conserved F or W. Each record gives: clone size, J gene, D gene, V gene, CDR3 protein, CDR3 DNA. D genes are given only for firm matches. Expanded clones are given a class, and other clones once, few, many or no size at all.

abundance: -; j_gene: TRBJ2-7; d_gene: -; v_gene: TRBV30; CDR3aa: CAWGRSGSLFEQYF; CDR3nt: TGTGCCTGGGGGAGGTCAGGGTCACTGTTCGAGCAGTACTTC
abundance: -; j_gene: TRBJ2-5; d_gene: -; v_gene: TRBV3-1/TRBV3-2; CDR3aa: CASSSSASETQYF; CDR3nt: TGTGCCAGCAGCTCCTCGGCGTCGGAGACCCAGTACTTC
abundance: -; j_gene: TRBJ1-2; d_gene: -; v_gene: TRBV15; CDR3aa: CATSRDGRNGYTF; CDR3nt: TGTGCCACCAGCAGAGATGGCAGAAATGGCTACACCTTC
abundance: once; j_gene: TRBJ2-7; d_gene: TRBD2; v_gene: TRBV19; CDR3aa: CASSPQGSETSGTYEQYF; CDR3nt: TGTGCCAGTAGCCCCCAAGGGTCCGAGACTAGCGGAACCTACGAGCAGTACTTC
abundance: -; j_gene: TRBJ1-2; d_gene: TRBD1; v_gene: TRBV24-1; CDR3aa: CATSVTGVGGYTF; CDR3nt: TGTGCCACCAGTGTCACAGGGGTAGGAGGCTACACCTTC
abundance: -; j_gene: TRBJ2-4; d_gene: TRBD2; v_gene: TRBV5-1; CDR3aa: CASSRTSLENIQYF; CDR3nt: TGCGCCAGCAGCCGGACTAGCCTAGAAAACATTCAGTACTTC
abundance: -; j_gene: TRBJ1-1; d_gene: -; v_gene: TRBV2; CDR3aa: CASLTGNTEAFF; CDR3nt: TGTGCCAGCTTGACAGGGAACACTGAAGCTTTCTTT
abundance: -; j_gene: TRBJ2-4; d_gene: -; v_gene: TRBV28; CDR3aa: CASSLSGTAKNIQYF; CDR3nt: TGTGCCAGCAGTTTATCGGGTACCGCCAAAAACATTCAGTACTTC
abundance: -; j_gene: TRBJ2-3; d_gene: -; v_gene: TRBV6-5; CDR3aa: CASSMNKDTQYF; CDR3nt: TGTGCCAGCAGTATGAACAAAGATACGCAGTATTTT
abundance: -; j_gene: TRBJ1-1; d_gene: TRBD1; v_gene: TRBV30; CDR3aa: CAWSRQGRGTEAFF; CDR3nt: TGTGCCTGGAGCCGACAGGGGAGGGGCACTGAAGCTTTCTTT
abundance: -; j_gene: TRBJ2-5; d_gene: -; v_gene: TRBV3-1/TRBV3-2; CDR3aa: CASSQDQQTQYF; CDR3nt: TGTGCCAGCAGCCAAGATCAACAGACCCAGTACTTC
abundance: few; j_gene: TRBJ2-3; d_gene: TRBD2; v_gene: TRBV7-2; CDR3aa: CASSEAGSPPADTQYF; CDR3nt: TGTGCCAGCAGCGAAGCGGGGTCCCCTCCCGCAGATACGCAGTATTTT
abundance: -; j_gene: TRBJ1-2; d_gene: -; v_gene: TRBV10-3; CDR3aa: CAISERGIYGYTF; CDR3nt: TGTGCCATCAGTGAGCGGGGGATCTATGGCTACACCTTC
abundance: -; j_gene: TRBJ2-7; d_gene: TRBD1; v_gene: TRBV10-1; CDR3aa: CASQKGQGYEQYF; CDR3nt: TGCGCCAGCCAAAAGGGACAGGGATACGAGCAGTACTTC
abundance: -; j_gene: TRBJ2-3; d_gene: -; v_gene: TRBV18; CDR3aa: CASSPGVSGTDTQYF; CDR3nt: TGTGCCAGCTCACCAGGGGTGTCGGGGACAGATACGCAGTATTTT
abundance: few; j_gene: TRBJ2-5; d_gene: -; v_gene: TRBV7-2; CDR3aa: CASSLAEVGTQYF; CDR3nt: TGTGCCAGCAGCTTAGCGGAGGTGGGGACCCAGTACTTC
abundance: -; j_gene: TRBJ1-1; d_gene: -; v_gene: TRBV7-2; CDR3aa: CASSLTQVGGTEAFF; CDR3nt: TGTGCCAGCAGCCTAACCCAAGTGGGGGGAACTGAAGCTTTCTTT
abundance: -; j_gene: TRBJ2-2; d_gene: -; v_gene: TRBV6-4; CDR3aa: CASSESAQNTGELFF; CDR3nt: TGTGCCAGCAGTGAATCGGCCCAGAACACCGGGGAGCTGTTTTTT
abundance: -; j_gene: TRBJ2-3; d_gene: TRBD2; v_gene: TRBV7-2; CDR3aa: CASSLAATPSDTQYF; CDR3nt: TGTGCCAGCAGCCTAGCGGCAACTCCGTCAGATACGCAGTATTTT
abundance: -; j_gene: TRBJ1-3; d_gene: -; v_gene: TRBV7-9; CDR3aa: CASSSRVSGNTIYF; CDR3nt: TGTGCCAGCAGCTCCAGGGTGTCTGGAAACACCATATATTTT
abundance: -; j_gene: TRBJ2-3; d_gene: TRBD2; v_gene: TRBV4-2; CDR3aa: CASSQGIAGADTQYF; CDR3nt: TGTGCCAGCAGCCAAGGGATCGCGGGGGCAGATACGCAGTATTTT
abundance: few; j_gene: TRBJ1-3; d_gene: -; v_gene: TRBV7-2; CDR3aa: CASSLATGGGNTIYF; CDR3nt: TGTGCCAGCAGCTTAGCAACAGGTGGAGGAAACACCATATATTTT
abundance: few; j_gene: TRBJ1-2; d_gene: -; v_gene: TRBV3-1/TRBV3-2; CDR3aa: CASSLTTVNYGYTF; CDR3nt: TGTGCCAGCAGCCTTACGACAGTAAACTATGGCTACACCTTC
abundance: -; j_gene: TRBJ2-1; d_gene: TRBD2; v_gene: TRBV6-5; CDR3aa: CASSSRTSGGAGEQFF; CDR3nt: TGTGCCAGCAGTTCCCGGACTAGCGGGGGGGCAGGGGAGCAGTTCTTC
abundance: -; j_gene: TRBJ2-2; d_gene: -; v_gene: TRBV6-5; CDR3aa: CASKTGNTGELFF; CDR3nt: TGTGCCAGCAAGACGGGTAACACCGGGGAGCTGTTTTTT
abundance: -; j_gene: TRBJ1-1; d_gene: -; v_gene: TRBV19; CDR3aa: CASSIAWGNTEAFF; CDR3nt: TGTGCCAGTAGTATAGCTTGGGGGAACACTGAAGCTTTCTTT